These T cell receptor beta chains were read from a single sample in a study of blood T cell repertoires in COVID-19. Profiling relied on immunoSEQ multiplex PCR, and the TCRdb table lists in-frame clones only, not all of them. The sample shows more than 90,000 clones, 80% to 95% of them seen only once. The specimen sequenced was peripheral blood. The receptor source for this set is a man aged 45-65 years with active COVID-19. Each CDR3 is given with its conserved first and last residue. Each record gives: V gene, D gene, J gene, clone size, CDR3 protein, CDR3 DNA. The D gene is left open where the match is weak. The size of a clone is reported for some rows only, either as once, few or many, or as a class for expanded clones.

>TRBV10-3|TRBD1|TRBJ1-5|-
CAIGQGNQPQHF
TGTGCCATCGGACAGGGAAATCAGCCCCAGCATTTT
>TRBV5-1|TRBD1|TRBJ1-3|-
CASSSGTGGIGNTIYF
TGCGCCAGCAGCTCCGGGACAGGGGGCATTGGAAACACCATATATTTT
>TRBV3-1/TRBV3-2|-|TRBJ1-1|-
CASSQGRDTEAFF
TGTGCCAGCAGCCAAGGCAGGGACACTGAAGCTTTCTTT
>TRBV11-2|-|TRBJ2-7|-
CASSSGGRDYEQYF
TGTGCCAGCAGCTCCGGTGGTCGAGACTACGAGCAGTACTTC
>TRBV19|-|TRBJ1-1|-
CASSFRGKNTEAFF
TGTGCCAGTAGTTTCCGGGGGAAGAACACTGAAGCTTTCTTT
>TRBV5-1|TRBD2|TRBJ2-7|-
CASSPGGTSNPYEQYF
TGCGCCAGCAGCCCAGGCGGGACTAGCAATCCCTACGAGCAGTACTTC
>TRBV7-3|-|TRBJ2-1|-
CASSRGGGEQFF
TGTGCCAGCAGCCGTGGGGGCGGTGAGCAGTTCTTC
>TRBV18|-|TRBJ2-2|-
CASSPAGNTGELFF
TGTGCCAGCTCACCGGCGGGGAACACCGGGGAGCTGTTTTTT
>TRBV19|TRBD1|TRBJ2-1|-
CASSRDRENEQFF
TGTGCCAGTAGTAGGGACAGGGAGAATGAGCAGTTCTTC
>TRBV12-3/TRBV12-4|TRBD2|TRBJ2-7|-
CASSREGGDEQYF
TGTGCCAGCAGTCGGGAGGGGGGCGACGAGCAGTACTTC
>TRBV5-1|TRBD2|TRBJ2-4|-
CASSLGLAGAPYYF
TGCGCCAGCAGCCTTGGGCTAGCGGGAGCCCCATATTACTTC
>TRBV2|-|TRBJ1-3|-
CASSNRAGNTIYF
TGTGCCAGCAGCAACAGGGCTGGAAACACCATATATTTT
>TRBV5-1|-|TRBJ2-5|-
CASSLTSRRGETQYF
TGCGCCAGCAGCTTGACAAGCAGGAGAGGGGAGACCCAGTACTTC
>TRBV11-1|TRBD2|TRBJ2-1|-
CASSLLAGVYNEQFF
TGTGCCAGCAGCTTACTAGCGGGAGTGTACAATGAGCAGTTCTTC
>TRBV2|TRBD1|TRBJ2-5|once
CASSLPGTGSKKTQYF
TGTGCCAGCAGCCTACCCGGGACAGGGTCGAAAAAGACCCAGTACTTC
>TRBV3-1/TRBV3-2|TRBD1|TRBJ1-4|-
CASSPTGDTEKLFF
TGTGCCAGCAGTCCCACAGGGGATACTGAAAAACTGTTTTTT
>TRBV6-1|-|TRBJ2-7|-
CASSEGVQTPYEQYF
TGTGCCAGCAGTGAAGGAGTGCAGACACCCTACGAGCAGTACTTC
>TRBV6-4|-|TRBJ1-2|-
CASIGSGYTF
TGTGCCAGCATCGGGTCTGGCTACACCTTC
>TRBV5-6|TRBD2|TRBJ2-5|-
CASSFPGLAGGRETQYF
TGTGCCAGCAGCTTTCCCGGACTAGCGGGAGGTCGGGAGACCCAGTACTTC
>TRBV11-2|-|TRBJ1-4|once
CASSFDRINEKLFF
TGTGCCAGCAGCTTCGACAGAATAAATGAAAAACTGTTTTTT
>TRBV27|TRBD2|TRBJ2-5|-
CASKNVGGREETQYF
TGTGCCAGTAAAAATGTGGGAGGGCGGGAAGAGACCCAGTACTTC
>TRBV18|-|TRBJ1-6|-
CASPTSQGIFDSPLHF
TGTGCCAGCCCAACCTCTCAGGGGATATTCGATTCACCCCTCCACTTT
>TRBV14|TRBD1|TRBJ1-5|-
CASSPGTVNQPQHF
TGTGCCAGCAGCCCAGGGACAGTCAATCAGCCCCAGCATTTT
>TRBV5-1|-|TRBJ1-4|-
CASSLAGRAPNEKLFF
TGCGCCAGCAGCTTGGCTGGGAGGGCTCCTAATGAAAAACTGTTTTTT
>TRBV3-1/TRBV3-2|TRBD2|TRBJ2-3|-
CASSQASGTSGSTDTQYF
TGTGCCAGCAGCCAAGCTTCTGGGACTAGCGGGTCCACAGATACGCAGTATTTT
>TRBV23-1|TRBD1|TRBJ1-1|-
CASSQSGDRGRNTEAFF
TGCGCCAGCAGTCAATCGGGAGACAGGGGCCGGAACACTGAAGCTTTCTTT
>TRBV28|TRBD1|TRBJ1-5|once
CASSLPQGASQPQHF
TGTGCCAGCAGTTTACCACAGGGGGCAAGTCAGCCCCAGCATTTT
>TRBV7-9|TRBD1|TRBJ2-7|-
CASSFGQGVQQYF
TGTGCCAGCAGCTTTGGACAGGGGGTTCAGCAGTACTTC
>TRBV3-1/TRBV3-2|TRBD1|TRBJ1-2|few
CASSPGTGLGYTF
TGTGCCAGCAGCCCCGGGACAGGGCTCGGCTACACCTTC
>TRBV2|-|TRBJ1-2|-
CASSIDTSNYGYTF
TGTGCCAGCAGTATTGACACGTCTAACTATGGCTACACCTTC
>TRBV10-1|TRBD2|TRBJ2-1|-
CASSPGLADHFVYEQFF
TGCGCCAGCAGTCCGGGACTAGCGGACCATTTTGTATATGAGCAGTTCTTC
>TRBV28|-|TRBJ1-6|once
CASTLGGVGAPLHF
TGTGCCAGCACCCTCGGCGGGGTTGGGGCACCCCTCCACTTT
>TRBV2|TRBD1|TRBJ1-4|-
CASREGQGPNEKLFF
TGTGCCAGCAGGGAAGGACAGGGGCCTAATGAAAAACTGTTTTTT
>TRBV5-4|TRBD2|TRBJ2-1|once
CASSFPSGRVGEQFF
TGTGCCAGCAGCTTTCCTAGCGGGAGGGTGGGCGAGCAGTTCTTC
>TRBV7-2|TRBD2|TRBJ2-1|-
CASSGRAGGPRNEQFF
TGTGCCAGCAGCGGGAGAGCGGGAGGGCCGCGGAATGAGCAGTTCTTC
>TRBV6-5|TRBD1|TRBJ2-1|-
CASKRTGRNEQFF
TGTGCCAGCAAAAGGACAGGGAGGAATGAGCAGTTCTTC
>TRBV10-3|-|TRBJ1-5|-
CAIMGGDNQPQHF
TGTGCCATCATGGGAGGGGACAATCAGCCCCAGCATTTT
>TRBV6-5|TRBD1|TRBJ2-3|-
CASRDRATDTQYF
TGTGCCAGCCGGGACAGGGCGACAGATACGCAGTATTTT
>TRBV2|TRBD1|TRBJ1-5|-
CASGSPPFTTGEKNNQPQHF
TGTGCCAGCGGGTCACCACCGTTCACGACAGGGGAAAAAAACAATCAGCCCCAGCATTTT
>TRBV5-4|-|TRBJ2-5|-
CASNSGTNSGRETQYF
TGTGCCAGTAATTCCGGGACAAACTCAGGTCGGGAGACCCAGTACTTC
>TRBV7-3|-|TRBJ2-7|-
CASSLSGDNEQYF
TGTGCCAGCAGCTTATCAGGGGACAACGAGCAGTACTTC
>TRBV2|TRBD1|TRBJ2-7|few
CASRTDRGHEQYF
TGTGCCAGCAGAACGGACAGGGGGCACGAGCAGTACTTC
>TRBV3-1/TRBV3-2|TRBD2|TRBJ2-5|-
CASSQDPGGIQETQYF
TGTGCCAGCAGCCAAGACCCCGGGGGGATTCAAGAGACCCAGTACTTC
>TRBV10-3|-|TRBJ2-1|-
CAISSSGPSSYNEQFF
TGTGCCATCAGTTCCAGCGGGCCCAGCTCCTACAATGAGCAGTTCTTC
>TRBV3-1/TRBV3-2|TRBD2|TRBJ2-3|once
CASSQDTSGIDTQYF
TGTGCCAGCAGCCAAGATACTAGCGGGATTGATACGCAGTATTTT